This T cell receptor beta chain was found in a study of metastatic and nonmetastatic thyroid tumors (dated by TCRdb to between 2020 and 2021). About the investigation overall: Repertoires from peripheral blood and from tumor or nodule tissue samples of malignant and benign thyroid patients were compared. Paper-wide results and their limitations: In both blood and tumor samples, TCR beta diversity was reported to be significantly higher in malignant tumors than in benign nodules.

This clone qualifies as medium-sized (0.01 to 0.1%). It has no known antigen specificity. No base-level quality is on record; no much larger clone is a single base apart. To prepare the library, PCR was applied. The sequencer listed for this sample is Illumina HiSeq 4000. High-throughput sequencing was used to profile the TCR beta-chain CDR3 region of every patient. The paper's processing steps were these. Drawing on CDR3 differences between clinicopathological groups, the researchers built a classifier meant to tell apart patients with distant-metastatic papillary thyroid cancer. Repertoire diversity was assessed with the Shannon index, and tumor-blood repertoire similarity with the Morisita-Horn index. The raw public data were reprocessed by TCRdb itself: fastp quality trimming at Q25, MiXCR clonotype calling, in-frame beta chains only. What appears here as the V and J calls and clone size reflects TCRdb's work, not the paper's. Recorded for this sample are more than 25,000 clones; about a tenth of them occurred a single time. Of the sample, approximately 15% falls within the top ten clones.

No treatment had been received by any patient before thyroid surgery. Using T-cell receptor beta sequencing, the study looked back at clinical samples from patients collected from the early 2010s to the late 2010s. The V end gives up 6 bases and the J end 7 bases, leaving 5 bases in the junction not matched to a gene. The germline V gene supplies CDR1 MRHNA and CDR2 SNTAGT. Taken from cysteine to phenylalanine, the CDR3 has 14 residues. Solely the CDR3 DNA is kept, with 42 bases framed from the first base. The material sequenced was blood. In this chain, TRBV6-4 is recombined with TRBJ2-1; 11 bases in the junction line up with TRBD2. This TCR came from a female donor with papillary thyroid cancer or a benign thyroid nodule (not recorded which). Some clones in this sample may be carry-over from other donors' samples. The nucleotides read TGTGCCAGCAGCCCGGGACTAGCGGCGAATGAGCAGTTCTTC. Its translation is CASSPGLAANEQFF.